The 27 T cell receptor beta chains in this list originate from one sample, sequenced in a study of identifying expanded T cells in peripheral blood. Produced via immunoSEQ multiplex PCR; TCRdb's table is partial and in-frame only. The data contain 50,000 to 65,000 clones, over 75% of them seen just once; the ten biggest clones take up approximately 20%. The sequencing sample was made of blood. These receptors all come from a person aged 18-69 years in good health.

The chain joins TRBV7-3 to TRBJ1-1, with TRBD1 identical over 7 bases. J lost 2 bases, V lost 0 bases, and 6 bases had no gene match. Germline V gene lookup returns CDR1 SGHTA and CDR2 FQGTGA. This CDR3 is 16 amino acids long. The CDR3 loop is CASSLTGGLRNTEAFF. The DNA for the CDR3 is TGTGCCAGCAGCTTAACAGGGGGCTTAAGAAACACTGAAGCTTTCTTT.

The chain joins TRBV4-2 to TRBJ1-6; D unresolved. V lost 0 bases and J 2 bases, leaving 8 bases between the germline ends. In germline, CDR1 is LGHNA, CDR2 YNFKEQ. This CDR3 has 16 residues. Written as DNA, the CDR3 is TGTGCCAGCAGCCAAGATGGCGTGGCCTATAATTCACCCCTCCACTTT. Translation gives CASSQDGVAYNSPLHF.

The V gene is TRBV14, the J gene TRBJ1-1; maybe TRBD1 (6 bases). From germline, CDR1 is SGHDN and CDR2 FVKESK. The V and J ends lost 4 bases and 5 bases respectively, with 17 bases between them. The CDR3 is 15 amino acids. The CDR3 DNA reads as TGTGCCAGCAGCCGACGGACGGGGGCACAAACTGAAGCTTTCTTT. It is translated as CASSRRTGAQTEAFF. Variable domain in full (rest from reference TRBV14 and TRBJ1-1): EAGVTQFPSHSVIEKGQTVTLRCDPISGHDNLYWYRRVMGKEIKFLLHFVKESKQDESGMPNNRFLAERTGGTYSTLKVQPAELEDSGVYFCASSRRTGAQTEAFFGQGTRLTVV.

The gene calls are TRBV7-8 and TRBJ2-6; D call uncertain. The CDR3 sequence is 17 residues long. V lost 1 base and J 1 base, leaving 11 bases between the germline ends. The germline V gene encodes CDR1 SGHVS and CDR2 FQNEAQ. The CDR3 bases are TGTGCCAGCAGCTTAGAAGTCGTACAGTCTGGGGCCAACGTCCTGACTTTC. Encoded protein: CASSLEVVQSGANVLTF.

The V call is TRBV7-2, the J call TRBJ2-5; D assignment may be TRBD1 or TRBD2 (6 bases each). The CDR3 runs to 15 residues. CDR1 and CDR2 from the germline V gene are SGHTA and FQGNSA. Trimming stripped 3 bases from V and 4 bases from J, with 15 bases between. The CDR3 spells CASSFGGRGRETQYF. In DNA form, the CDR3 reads TGTGCCAGCAGCTTTGGGGGGCGTGGGCGAGAGACCCAGTACTTC.

The CDR3 sequence is CASNGGDTRKTEAFF. Written as DNA, the CDR3 is TGTGCCAGTAACGGAGGGGACACTCGGAAGACTGAAGCTTTCTTT. V gene TRBV19 combines with J gene TRBJ1-1; D possibly corresponds to TRBD1 (6 bases). The CDR3 spans 15 residues. V lost 7 bases and J 5 bases, leaving 20 bases between the germline ends. Germline CDR1 is LNHDA and CDR2 is SQIVND (reference sequence).

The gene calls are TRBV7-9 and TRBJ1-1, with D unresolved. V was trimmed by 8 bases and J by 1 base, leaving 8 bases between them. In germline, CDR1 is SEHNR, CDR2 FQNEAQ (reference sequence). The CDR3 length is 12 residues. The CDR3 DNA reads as TGTGCCAGCGGATCCGGGAACACTGAAGCTTTCTTT. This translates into CASGSGNTEAFF.

This chain's CDR3 is CASSPRQGEMNTEAFF. CDR3 nucleotide sequence: TGTGCCAGCAGCCCTCGACAGGGTGAGATGAACACTGAAGCTTTCTTT. The rearrangement uses TRBV5-4 and TRBJ1-1, with TRBD1 matching over 7 bases. The CDR3 extends over 16 amino acids. Per the germline V gene, CDR1 is SGHNT and CDR2 is YYREEE (reference sequence). V dropped 4 bases and J dropped 0; count of bases not matched to a gene: 9.

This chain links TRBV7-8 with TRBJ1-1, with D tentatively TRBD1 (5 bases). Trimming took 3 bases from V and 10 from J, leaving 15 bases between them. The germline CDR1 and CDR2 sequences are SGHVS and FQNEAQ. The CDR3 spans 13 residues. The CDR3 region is CASSFGGIEGAFF. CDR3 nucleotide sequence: TGTGCCAGCAGCTTTGGGGGGATTGAGGGAGCTTTCTTT.

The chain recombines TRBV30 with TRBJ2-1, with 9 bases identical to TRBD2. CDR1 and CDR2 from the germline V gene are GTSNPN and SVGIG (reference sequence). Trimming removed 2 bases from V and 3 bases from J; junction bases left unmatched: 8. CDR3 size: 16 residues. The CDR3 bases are TGTGCCTGGAGTAGAGTGGGTAGCGGGGGCTACAATGAGCAGTTCTTC. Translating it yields CAWSRVGSGGYNEQFF.

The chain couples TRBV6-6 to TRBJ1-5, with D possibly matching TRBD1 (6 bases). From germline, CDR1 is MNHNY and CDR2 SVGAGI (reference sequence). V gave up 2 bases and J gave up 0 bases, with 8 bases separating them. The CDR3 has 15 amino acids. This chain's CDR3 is CASSYMGASNQPQHF. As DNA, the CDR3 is TGTGCCAGCAGTTACATGGGGGCTAGCAATCAGCCCCAGCATTTT.

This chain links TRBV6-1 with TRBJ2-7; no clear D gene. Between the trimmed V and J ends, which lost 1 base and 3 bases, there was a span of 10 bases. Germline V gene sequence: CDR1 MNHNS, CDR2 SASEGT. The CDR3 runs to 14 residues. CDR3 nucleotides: TGTGCCAGCAGTGAAGTAAACAAGATCTACGAGCAGTACGTC. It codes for CASSEVNKIYEQYV.

The CDR3 sequence: CASSLLGSKFVGTDTQYF. CDR3 sequence (DNA): TGTGCCAGCAGTTTACTCGGGTCGAAGTTCGTTGGCACAGATACGCAGTATTTT. V and J are TRBV5-5 and TRBJ2-3, with no clear D. The germline CDR1 and CDR2 sequences are SGHKS and YYEKEE (reference sequence). The CDR3 covers 18 residues. With 5 bases removed from V and 1 base from J, the gap between germline ends came to 23 bases.

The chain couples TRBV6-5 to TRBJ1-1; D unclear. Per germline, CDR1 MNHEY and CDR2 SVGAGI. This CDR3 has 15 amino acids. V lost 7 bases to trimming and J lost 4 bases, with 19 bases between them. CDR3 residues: CASKFSSRATTEAFF. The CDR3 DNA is TGTGCCAGCAAATTTTCGAGTAGGGCCACCACTGAAGCTTTCTTT.

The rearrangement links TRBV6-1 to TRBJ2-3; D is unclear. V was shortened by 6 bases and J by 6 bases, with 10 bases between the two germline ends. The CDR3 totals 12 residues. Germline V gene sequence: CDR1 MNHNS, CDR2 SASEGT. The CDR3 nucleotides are TGTGCCAGCAGCCGGTTTGTGGATACGCAGTATTTT. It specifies CASSRFVDTQYF.

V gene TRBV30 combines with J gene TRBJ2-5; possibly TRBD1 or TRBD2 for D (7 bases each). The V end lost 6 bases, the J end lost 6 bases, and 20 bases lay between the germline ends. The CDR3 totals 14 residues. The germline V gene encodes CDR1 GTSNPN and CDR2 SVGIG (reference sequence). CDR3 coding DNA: TGTGCCTGTGAGGGGGCGCGGGGGAGGAAGACCCAGTACTTC. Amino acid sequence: CACEGARGRKTQYF. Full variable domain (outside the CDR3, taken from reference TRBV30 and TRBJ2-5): SQTIHQWPATLVQPVGSPLSLECTVEGTSNPNLYWYRQAAGRGLQLLFYSVGIGQISSEVPQNLSASRPQDRQFILSSKKLLLSDSGFYLCACEGARGRKTQYFGPGTRLLVL.

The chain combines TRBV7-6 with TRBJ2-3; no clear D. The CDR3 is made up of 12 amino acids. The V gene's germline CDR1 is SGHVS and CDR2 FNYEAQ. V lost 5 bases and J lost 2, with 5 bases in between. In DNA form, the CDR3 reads TGTGCCAGCAGCGCCCACACAGATACGCAGTATTTT. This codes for CASSAHTDTQYF.

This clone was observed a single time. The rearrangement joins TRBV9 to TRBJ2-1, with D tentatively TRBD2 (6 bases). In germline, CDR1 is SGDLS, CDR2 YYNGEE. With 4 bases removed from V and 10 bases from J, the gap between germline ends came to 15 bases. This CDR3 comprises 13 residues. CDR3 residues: CASSPPPGGEQFF. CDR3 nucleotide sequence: TGTGCCAGCAGCCCACCCCCCGGGGGAGAGCAGTTCTTC.

For the CDR3, the DNA is TGTGCCAGCAGCTTGGAACTTAGCGGGGCCTCCTACGAGCAGTACTTC. This gives the protein CASSLELSGASYEQYF. This chain joins TRBV5-6 and TRBJ2-7, with TRBD2 identical over 8 bases. Trimming removed 0 bases from V and 0 bases from J; junction bases left unmatched: 5. The CDR3 extends over 16 amino acids. CDR1 and CDR2 from the germline V gene are SGHDT and YYEEEE.

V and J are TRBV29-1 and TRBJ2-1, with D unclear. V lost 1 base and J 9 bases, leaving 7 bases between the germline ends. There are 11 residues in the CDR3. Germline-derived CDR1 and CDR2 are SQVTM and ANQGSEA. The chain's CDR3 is CSVEVGGEQFF. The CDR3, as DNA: TGCAGCGTTGAAGTCGGTGGTGAGCAGTTCTTC.

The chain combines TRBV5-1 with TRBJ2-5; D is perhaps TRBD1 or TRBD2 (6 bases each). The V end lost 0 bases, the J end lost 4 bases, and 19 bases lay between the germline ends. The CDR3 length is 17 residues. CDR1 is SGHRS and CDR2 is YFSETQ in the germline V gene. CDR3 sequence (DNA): TGCGCCAGCAGCTTGGGTGACCCGGGGGCGCTTAGAGAGACCCAGTACTTC. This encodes CASSLGDPGALRETQYF.

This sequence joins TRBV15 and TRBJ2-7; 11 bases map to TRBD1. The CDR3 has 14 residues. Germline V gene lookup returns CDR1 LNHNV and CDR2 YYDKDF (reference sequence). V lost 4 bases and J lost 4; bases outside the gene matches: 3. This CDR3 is CATSIGQGAYEQYV. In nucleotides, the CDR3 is TGTGCCACCAGCATCGGACAGGGGGCTTACGAGCAGTACGTC.

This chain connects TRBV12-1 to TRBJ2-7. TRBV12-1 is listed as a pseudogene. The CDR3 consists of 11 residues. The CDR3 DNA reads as TGTGCCAGCAGCCCCTCGGCCGAGCAGTACGTC. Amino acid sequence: CASSPSAEQYV.

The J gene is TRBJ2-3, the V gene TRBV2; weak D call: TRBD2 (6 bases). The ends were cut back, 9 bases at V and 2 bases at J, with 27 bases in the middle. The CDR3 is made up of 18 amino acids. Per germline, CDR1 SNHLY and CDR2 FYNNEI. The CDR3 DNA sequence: TGTGCCAGTACATGGACTATTGCCGGGACCACAAACACAGATACGCAGTATTTT. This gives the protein CASTWTIAGTTNTDTQYF.

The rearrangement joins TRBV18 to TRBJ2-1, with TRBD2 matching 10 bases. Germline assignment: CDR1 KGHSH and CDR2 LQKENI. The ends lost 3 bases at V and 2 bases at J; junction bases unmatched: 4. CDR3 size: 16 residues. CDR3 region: CASSPLGLAAYNEQFF. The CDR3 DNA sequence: TGTGCCAGCTCACCCCTTGGACTAGCGGCCTACAATGAGCAGTTCTTC.

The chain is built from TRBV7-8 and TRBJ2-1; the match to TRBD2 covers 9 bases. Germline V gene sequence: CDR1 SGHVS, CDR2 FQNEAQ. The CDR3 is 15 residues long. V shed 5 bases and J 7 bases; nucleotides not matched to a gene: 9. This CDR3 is CASSQGLAALNEQFF. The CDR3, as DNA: TGTGCCAGCAGCCAGGGACTAGCTGCACTTAATGAGCAGTTCTTC. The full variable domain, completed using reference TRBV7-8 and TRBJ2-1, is GAGVSQSPRYKVAKRGQDVALRCDPISGHVSLFWYQQALGQGPEFLTYFQNEAQLDKSGLPSDRFFAERPEGSVSTLKIQRTQQEDSAVYLCASSQGLAALNEQFFGPGTRLTVL.

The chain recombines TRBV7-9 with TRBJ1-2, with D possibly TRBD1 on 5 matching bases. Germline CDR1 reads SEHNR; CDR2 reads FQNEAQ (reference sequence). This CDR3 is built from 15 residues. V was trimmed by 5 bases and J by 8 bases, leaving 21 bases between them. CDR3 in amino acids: CASSLPYSGRRGYTF. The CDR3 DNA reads TGTGCCAGCAGCCTCCCCTACTCGGGGCGACGAGGCTACACCTTC.